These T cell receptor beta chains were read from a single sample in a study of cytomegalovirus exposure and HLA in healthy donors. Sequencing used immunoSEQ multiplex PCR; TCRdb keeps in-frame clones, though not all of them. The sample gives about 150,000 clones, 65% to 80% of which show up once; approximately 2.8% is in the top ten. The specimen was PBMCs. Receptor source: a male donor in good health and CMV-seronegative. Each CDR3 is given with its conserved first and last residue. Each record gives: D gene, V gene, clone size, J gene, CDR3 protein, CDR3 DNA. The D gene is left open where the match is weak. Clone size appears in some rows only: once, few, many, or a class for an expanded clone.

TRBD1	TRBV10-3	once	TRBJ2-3	CAISEFAGTGITDTQYF	TGTGCCATCAGTGAGTTTGCCGGGACAGGGATTACAGATACGCAGTATTTT
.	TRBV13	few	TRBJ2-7	CASSLGYYEQYF	TGTGCCAGCAGCCTAGGATACTACGAGCAGTACTTC
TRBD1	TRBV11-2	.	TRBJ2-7	CASSPPPGQVNYEQYF	TGTGCCAGCAGCCCACCCCCGGGACAGGTAAACTACGAGCAGTACTTC
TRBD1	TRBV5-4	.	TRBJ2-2	CASSLGTGPNTGELFF	TGTGCCAGCAGCTTAGGGACAGGCCCGAACACCGGGGAGCTGTTTTTT
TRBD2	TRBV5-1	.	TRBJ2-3	CASSFTSGTDTQYF	TGCGCCAGCAGCTTTACTAGCGGCACAGATACGCAGTATTTT
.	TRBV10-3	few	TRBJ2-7	CATAAFSGATGEQYF	TGTGCCACCGCCGCCTTTAGCGGTGCGACCGGGGAGCAGTACTTC
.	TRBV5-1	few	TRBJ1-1	CASSDRLNTEAFF	TGCGCCAGCAGTGACAGACTGAACACTGAAGCTTTCTTT
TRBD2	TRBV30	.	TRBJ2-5	CAWSAGLAGNGETQYF	TGTGCCTGGAGTGCGGGACTAGCGGGAAACGGAGAGACCCAGTACTTC
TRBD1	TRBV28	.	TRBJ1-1	CASRPDRRPNMNTEAFF	TGTGCCAGCAGACCGGACAGGCGGCCTAACATGAACACTGAAGCTTTCTTT
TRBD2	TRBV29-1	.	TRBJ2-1	CSVLGLVGSYNEQFF	TGCAGCGTTCTTGGACTAGTGGGATCCTACAATGAGCAGTTCTTC
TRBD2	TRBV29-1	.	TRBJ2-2	CSVASGGISGGELFF	TGCAGCGTTGCTAGCGGGGGTATATCCGGCGGGGAGCTGTTTTTT
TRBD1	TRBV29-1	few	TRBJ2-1	CSGGQSSYNEQFF	TGCAGCGGGGGACAGAGCTCCTACAATGAGCAGTTCTTC
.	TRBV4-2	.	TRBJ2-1	CASSQAGYNEQFF	TGTGCCAGCAGCCAAGCCGGCTACAATGAGCAGTTCTTC
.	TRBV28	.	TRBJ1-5	CASSLRQNLNQPQHF	TGTGCCAGCAGTTTAAGACAGAATCTCAATCAGCCCCAGCATTTT
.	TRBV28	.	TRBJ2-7	CASAGWRSYEQYF	TGTGCCAGCGCTGGTTGGAGATCCTACGAGCAGTACTTC
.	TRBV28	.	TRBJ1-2	CAIGTRGYGYTF	TGTGCCATTGGGACACGGGGCTATGGCTACACCTTC
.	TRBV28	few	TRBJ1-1	CASFNRARNTEAFF	TGTGCCAGCTTTAACAGGGCTCGGAACACTGAAGCTTTCTTT
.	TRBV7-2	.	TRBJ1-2	CASSLAGIGVYGYTF	TGTGCCAGCAGCTTAGCGGGAATCGGGGTCTATGGCTACACCTTC
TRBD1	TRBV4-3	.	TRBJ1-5	CASSQILQGDQPQHF	TGCGCCAGCAGCCAGATACTCCAGGGGGATCAGCCCCAGCATTTT
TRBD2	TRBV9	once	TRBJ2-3	CASSVTTGLAGVDTQYF	TGTGCCAGCAGCGTAACCACGGGACTAGCGGGGGTAGATACGCAGTATTTT
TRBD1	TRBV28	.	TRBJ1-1	CASREDRVEAFF	TGTGCCAGCAGGGAGGACAGGGTTGAAGCTTTCTTT
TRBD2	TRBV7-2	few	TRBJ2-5	CASSSGSGVQETQYF	TGTGCCAGCAGCTCCGGGAGCGGGGTCCAAGAGACCCAGTACTTC
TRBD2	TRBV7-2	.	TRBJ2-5	CASSLVTSGQETQYF	TGTGCCAGCAGCTTAGTGACTAGCGGCCAAGAGACCCAGTACTTC
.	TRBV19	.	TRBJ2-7	CASTPGGSSYEQYF	TGTGCCAGTACCCCAGGTGGCAGTTCCTACGAGCAGTACTTC
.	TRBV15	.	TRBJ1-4	CATSSEPGLDEKLFF	TGTGCCACCAGCAGTGAGCCGGGACTTGATGAAAAACTGTTTTTT
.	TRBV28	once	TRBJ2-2	CASSLLTEKNTGELFF	TGTGCCAGCAGTCTCCTCACCGAGAAGAACACCGGGGAGCTGTTTTTT
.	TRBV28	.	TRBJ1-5	CASRPHSPGNQPQHF	TGTGCCAGCAGACCCCACAGTCCTGGCAATCAGCCCCAGCATTTT
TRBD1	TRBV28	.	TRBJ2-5	CASSSGTGKTQYF	TGTGCCAGCAGTTCCGGGACAGGGAAGACCCAGTACTTC
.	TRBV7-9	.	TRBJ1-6	CASSPAGGSYNSPLHF	TGTGCCAGCAGCCCCGCGGGGGGGTCCTATAATTCACCCCTCCACTTT
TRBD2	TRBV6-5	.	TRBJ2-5	CASSQRGGETQYF	TGTGCCAGCAGTCAGCGGGGTGGGGAGACCCAGTACTTC
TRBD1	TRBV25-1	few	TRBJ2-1	CASTPRDGQGAVEQFF	TGTGCCAGCACCCCCCGCGACGGACAGGGGGCAGTGGAGCAGTTCTTC
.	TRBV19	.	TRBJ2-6	CASSIDRGSGANVLTF	TGTGCCAGTAGTATAGATCGGGGGTCTGGGGCCAACGTCCTGACTTTC
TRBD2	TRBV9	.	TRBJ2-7	CASSGRGREQYF	TGTGCCAGTAGCGGGAGAGGAAGAGAGCAGTACTTC
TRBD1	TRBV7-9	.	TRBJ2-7	CASSPRDRDYEQYF	TGTGCCAGCAGCCCCCGGGACAGAGACTACGAGCAGTACTTC
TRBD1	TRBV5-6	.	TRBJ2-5	CASSRQGYQGTQYF	TGTGCCAGCAGCCGACAGGGGTACCAAGGGACCCAGTACTTC
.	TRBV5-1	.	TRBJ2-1	CASSPSDYTYNEQFF	TGCGCCAGCAGCCCTAGCGATTACACCTACAATGAGCAGTTCTTC
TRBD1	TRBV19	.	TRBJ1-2	CASSIQAGGLNYGYTF	TGTGCCAGTAGTATTCAGGCAGGGGGCCTTAACTATGGCTACACCTTC
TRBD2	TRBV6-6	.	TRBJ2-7	CASSYEKRGTYEQYF	TGTGCCAGCAGTTACGAGAAGCGGGGGACCTACGAGCAGTACTTC
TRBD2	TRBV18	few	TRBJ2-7	CASSPPAGVSEQYF	TGTGCCAGCTCACCACCGGCGGGAGTTAGCGAGCAGTACTTC